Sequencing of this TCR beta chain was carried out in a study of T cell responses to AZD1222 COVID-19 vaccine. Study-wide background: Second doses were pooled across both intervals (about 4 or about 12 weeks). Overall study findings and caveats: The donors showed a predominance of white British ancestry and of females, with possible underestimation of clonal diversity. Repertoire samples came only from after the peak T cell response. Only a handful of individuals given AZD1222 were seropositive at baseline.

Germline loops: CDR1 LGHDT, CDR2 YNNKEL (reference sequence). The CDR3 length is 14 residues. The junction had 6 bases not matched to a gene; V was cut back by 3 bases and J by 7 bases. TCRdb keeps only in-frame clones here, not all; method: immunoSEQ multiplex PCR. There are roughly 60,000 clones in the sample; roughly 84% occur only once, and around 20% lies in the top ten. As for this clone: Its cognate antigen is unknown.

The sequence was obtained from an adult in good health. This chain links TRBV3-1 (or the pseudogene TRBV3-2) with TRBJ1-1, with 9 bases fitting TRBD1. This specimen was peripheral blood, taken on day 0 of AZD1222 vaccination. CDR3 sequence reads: CASSHSDRGDEAFF. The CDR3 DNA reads TGTGCCAGCAGCCATTCGGACAGGGGAGATGAAGCTTTCTTT.